The 2 T cell receptor beta chains listed next were all sequenced from one sample in a study of Ad26.COV2.S vaccination and SARS-CoV-2 variants. Some clones are missing from TCRdb's copy, which holds only in-frame ones; the method was immunoSEQ multiplex PCR. Of approximately 300,000 clones listed, around four fifths are singletons. Indicated treatment: approximately 18 received Ad26.COV2.S at low or high dose, single or two shots; about 5 received placebo; per-sample allocation not given. Vaccine and placebo recipients were sampled on day 63 after the first injection. The source was peripheral blood, collected in a trial of Ad26.COV2.S vaccine versus placebo. Every receptor here comes from a person aged 18-65 years who received the Ad26.COV2.S COVID-19 vaccine or a placebo.

The chain carries TRBV19 and TRBJ1-1; D perhaps matches TRBD1 (5 bases). There are 15 residues in the CDR3. V was shortened by 3 bases and J by 5 bases, with 16 bases between the two germline ends. The germline V gene encodes CDR1 LNHDA and CDR2 SQIVND (reference sequence). The CDR3 reads CASSIRTAGGTEAFF. CDR3 bases: TGTGCCAGTAGTATCCGGACGGCCGGGGGGACTGAAGCTTTCTTT.

The chain carries TRBV29-1 and TRBJ1-1; 8 bases agree with TRBD1. Germline values: CDR1 SQVTM, CDR2 ANQGSEA. The CDR3 length is 14 residues. The V segment lost 3 bases and the J segment 11 bases; nucleotides outside the gene matches: 14. The CDR3 region has the DNA TGCAGCGTTGATTTCGCCAGGGGGCGCGTGCTGGCTTTCTTT. As protein: CSVDFARGRVLAFF.